Presented here are 22 T cell receptor beta chains from one specimen sequenced in a study of CD8+CD57+ T cells in acquired aplastic anemia. Template material for TCR beta VDJ and CDR3 profiling consisted of genomic DNA. TCRdb independently ran MiXCR on the reads; one entry per CDR3 protein. The sample yields approximately 220,000 distinct CDR3 sequences, more than 45% seen once. Individuals selected for sequencing had exhibited CD8+CD57+ cell expansion on flow cytometry. Source material: sorted CD4+, CD8+, or CD8+CD57+ T cells (not recorded which) from PBMCs. These receptors came from a human donor with aplastic anemia.

The chain employs TRBV25-1 and TRBJ1-2; 7 bases match TRBD1. This CDR3 spans 15 amino acids. The germline V gene encodes CDR1 MGHDK and CDR2 SYGVNS. V lost 4 bases to trimming and J lost 4 bases; unmatched junction nucleotides: 9. The CDR3 sequence is CASSGGTASTYGYTF. Written as DNA, the CDR3 is TGTGCCAGCAGTGGAGGGACAGCGTCAACCTATGGCTACACCTTC.

The CDR3 loop reads CSVEDQGSTEAFF. CDR3 DNA sequence: TGCAGCGTTGAAGACCAGGGGAGCACTGAAGCTTTCTTT. The gene calls are TRBV29-1 and TRBJ1-1; a possible D gene is TRBD1 (6 bases). This CDR3 has 13 residues. The germline gives CDR1 SQVTM, CDR2 ANQGSEA. The V gene lost 0 bases and the J gene lost 4 bases, with 9 bases spanning the gap.

Turning to this clonotype: At one boundary the junction diverges from the germline segment, which might be a read error. This chain joins TRBV7-9 and TRBJ2-1; 11 bases match TRBD2. The CDR3 covers 14 residues. Germline V gives CDR1 SEHNR, CDR2 FQNEAQ (reference sequence). The CDR3 sequence: CASSLAGGPNEQFF. Here the CDR3 DNA reads TGTGCCAGCAGCCTAGCGGGAGGACCCAATGAGCAGTTCTTC. Together with reference TRBV7-9 and TRBJ2-1, the CDR3 gives the full variable domain: DTGVSQNPRHKITKRGQNVTFRCDPISEHNRLYWYRQTLGQGPEFLTYFQNEAQLEKSRLLSDRFSAERPKGSFSTLEIQRTEQGDSAMYLCASSLAGGPNEQFFGPGTRLTVL.

CDR3 region: CASSLMGQGVSPLHF. CDR3 bases: TGTGCCAGCAGCTTAATGGGGCAGGGGGTTTCACCCCTCCACTTT. The gene calls are TRBV7-9 and TRBJ1-6; 7 bases map to TRBD1. Germline V CDR1 and CDR2: SEHNR, FQNEAQ (reference sequence). This CDR3 is 15 amino acids long. V shed 2 bases, J shed 9 bases, and the junction held 7 bases outside the gene matches.

In its sample, this clonotype was seen a few times. This rearrangement joins TRBV20-1 to TRBJ2-1; 7 bases map to TRBD2. CDR3 length equals 18 residues. J was trimmed by 3 bases and V by 0 bases; bases with no gene match: 14. Germline CDR1 is DFQATT and CDR2 is SNEGSKA (reference sequence). The CDR3 bases are TGCAGTGCTAGAGATAGTCAAGCTAGCGGATTCCTCTACAATGAGCAGTTCTTC. Protein: CSARDSQASGFLYNEQFF.

In this sample, this clonotype turned up a few times. The chain recombines TRBV15 with TRBJ2-7, with 9 nucleotides matching TRBD1. Losses at the gene ends were 10 bases for V and 4 bases for J; bases not matched to a gene: 17. CDR1 is LNHNV, CDR2 YYDKDF, per germline (reference sequence). CDR3 length: 16 amino acids. The CDR3 DNA follows: TGTGCCAGCATGCCAGCTGGCCTGGGACAGGGTTACGAGCAGTACTTC. It codes for CASMPAGLGQGYEQYF.

This clonotype came up many times. The chain has TRBV12-3 or TRBV12-4 and TRBJ1-2; 8 bases fit TRBD1. V was clipped by 4 bases and J by 4 bases; unmatched bases: 8. The CDR3 contains 15 residues. CDR3 nucleotide sequence: TGTGCCAGCAGTTATGGACAGGGCAGGGGCTATGGCTACACCTTC. Encoded protein: CASSYGQGRGYGYTF.

This clonotype occurred many times. The V and J genes are TRBV19 and TRBJ2-2; maybe TRBD1 (5 bases). This CDR3 region has 15 residues. Germline V gene data show CDR1 as LNHDA and CDR2 as SQIVND (reference sequence). Trimming removed 3 bases from V and 5 bases from J, with 13 bases in between. CDR3 region: CASSMYQGYTGELFF. Written as DNA, the CDR3 is TGTGCCAGTAGTATGTATCAGGGATATACCGGGGAGCTGTTTTTT.

This clonotype was observed once. The conserved closing phenylalanine or tryptophan is absent in this CDR3, likely reflecting a read error. It is unclear where the CDR3 begins or ends on the DNA, so no DNA is shown, and the CDR3 is as TCRdb lists it. The CDR3 region is CSARDRGSNS. This sequence joins TRBV20-1 and TRBJ1-6; the D segment call TRBD1 is taken from the table without a DNA check. The CDR3 totals 10 residues, both ends included. Per germline, CDR1 DFQATT and CDR2 SNEGSKA (reference sequence).

This clonotype was seen at least ten times. V usage is TRBV19 and J usage is TRBJ1-5; D not resolved. Germline CDR1 reads LNHDA; CDR2 reads SQIVND (reference sequence). Trimming shortened V by 10 bases and J by 3 bases, and 13 bases separated the two germline ends. CDR3 length equals 13 residues. The CDR3 DNA is TGTGCCACCGGTACCGTTACCAATCAGCCCCAGCATTTT. Translating it yields CATGTVTNQPQHF.

This clonotype was observed many times. This chain links TRBV4-1 with TRBJ2-1, with a possible D match to TRBD2 (6 bases). The CDR3 is 11 residues long. CDR1 MGHRA and CDR2 YSYEKL come from the germline V gene. Trimming shortened V by 3 bases and J by 9 bases, and 6 bases separated the two germline ends. The CDR3 is CASSQGGEQFF. CDR3 in DNA: TGCGCCAGCAGCCAGGGGGGTGAGCAGTTCTTC.

This clonotype came up many times. V usage is TRBV5-6 and J usage is TRBJ2-7, with 10 bases aligning to TRBD1. There are 14 residues in the CDR3. With V trimmed by 4 bases and J by 5 bases, 6 bases remained unmatched. The germline V gene has CDR1 SGHDT and CDR2 YYEEEE. CDR3: CASSTGQGIDEQYF. DNA for the CDR3: TGTGCCAGCAGCACGGGACAGGGGATCGACGAGCAGTACTTC. The full variable domain, with the rest looked up from reference TRBV5-6 and TRBJ2-7, is DAGVTQSPTHLIKTRGQQVTLRCSPKSGHDTVSWYQQALGQGPQFIFQYYEEEERQRGNFPDRFSGHQFPNYSSELNVNALLLGDSALYLCASSTGQGIDEQYFGPGTRLTVT.

This clonotype has more than one count but fewer than ten. Here the CDR3 reads CASSQDRGDEKLFF. The CDR3 DNA sequence: TGCGCCAGCAGCCAAGATCGGGGCGATGAAAAACTGTTTTTT. The chain is built from TRBV4-3 and TRBJ1-4; perhaps TRBD1 as D (5 bases). V lost 0 bases and J 6 bases, leaving 8 bases between the germline ends. This CDR3 is 14 amino acids long. The germline V gene encodes CDR1 LGHNA and CDR2 YSLEER.

There are a few counts of this clonotype. The chain uses TRBV12-3 or TRBV12-4 and TRBJ2-6; no clear D. The CDR3 spans 17 residues. Trimming removed 1 base from V and 4 bases from J, with 14 bases in between. CDR3 in amino acids: CASSLVWGLAGANVLTF. The CDR3 coding sequence is TGTGCCAGCAGTTTAGTTTGGGGTTTGGCCGGGGCCAACGTCCTGACTTTC.

This clonotype was recorded many times. This rearrangement joins TRBV7-8 to TRBJ1-1, with 9 bases fitting TRBD1. V gave up 3 bases and J gave up 4 bases; unmatched junction bases: 3. The CDR3 has 14 amino acids. Germline V gene sequence: CDR1 SGHVS, CDR2 FQNEAQ. CDR3 nucleotide sequence: TGTGCCAGCAGCTTCGGACAGGGGAGCACTGAAGCTTTCTTT. It translates to CASSFGQGSTEAFF.

The rearrangement joins TRBV28 to TRBJ1-1; a weak D match, TRBD1 (6 bases). The CDR3 is made up of 14 amino acids. Germline-derived CDR1 and CDR2 are MDHEN and SYDVKM. Trimming stripped 4 bases from V and 0 bases from J, with 9 bases between. The DNA of the CDR3 is TGTGCCAGCAGTTGGGACACCCTGAACACTGAAGCTTTCTTT. Protein sequence: CASSWDTLNTEAFF.

This clonotype was observed a handful of times. This chain joins TRBV15 and TRBJ1-6, with TRBD1 identical over 7 bases. J gave up 9 bases and V 0 bases, and 8 bases lay outside the gene matches. CDR1 LNHNV and CDR2 YYDKDF come from the germline V gene (reference sequence). The CDR3 runs to 16 residues. The CDR3 loop is CATSRDEGASGSPLHF. The CDR3 DNA reads as TGTGCCACCAGCAGAGATGAGGGGGCTAGCGGTTCACCCCTCCACTTT.

The sample holds many counts of this clonotype. V gene TRBV10-2 combines with J gene TRBJ2-1; TRBD2 matches at 8 bases. V lost 6 bases and J lost 5; bases outside the gene matches: 6. The CDR3 extends over 14 amino acids. The germline V gene encodes CDR1 WSHSY and CDR2 SAAADI. The CDR3 loop is CASSDGLANNEQFF. The CDR3 coding sequence is TGCGCCAGCAGCGATGGACTAGCAAACAATGAGCAGTTCTTC.

This clonotype was seen a handful of times. The chain joins TRBV3-1 to TRBJ2-5, with 8 bases aligning to TRBD2. The germline V gene encodes CDR1 LGHDT and CDR2 YNNKEL (reference sequence). The junction had 8 bases not matched to a gene; V was cut back by 0 bases and J by 2 bases. The CDR3 length is 17 residues. Written as DNA, the CDR3 is TGTGCCAGCAGCCAAGATCATGATAGCGGGGCTCAAGAGACCCAGTACTTC. Its translation: CASSQDHDSGAQETQYF.

The V gene is TRBV12-3 or TRBV12-4, the J gene TRBJ1-5; D is ambiguous. V was pared by 2 bases and J by 5 bases, with 7 bases between. The CDR3 totals 13 residues. CDR3 DNA: TGTGCCAGCAGTTTACTGAGGGATCAGCCCCAGCATTTT. Its translation: CASSLLRDQPQHF.

This clonotype has at least ten counts. The chain joins TRBV29-1 to TRBJ2-1; 10 nucleotides line up with TRBD2. The germline gives CDR1 SQVTM, CDR2 ANQGSEA. The J segment lost 2 bases and the V segment lost 5 bases, leaving 0 bases of the junction unmatched. The CDR3 loop spans 13 amino acids. This CDR3 is CSVSGGAYNEQFF. DNA for the CDR3: TGCAGCGTTAGCGGGGGGGCCTACAATGAGCAGTTCTTC.

V and J are TRBV10-3 and TRBJ2-2, with 7 bases lining up with TRBD1. Germline CDR1 reads ENHRY; CDR2 reads SYGVKD. V dropped 4 bases and J dropped 4; count of bases not matched to a gene: 6. This CDR3 comprises 15 residues. CDR3 loop: CAISGDSLGTGELFF. The CDR3, as DNA: TGTGCCATCAGTGGGGACAGTCTAGGCACCGGGGAGCTGTTTTTT.